The next 23 T cell receptor beta chains were all read from a single sample in a study of cytomegalovirus exposure and HLA in healthy donors. This PCR relied on a set of 60 Vbeta primers and 13 Jbeta primers. Clones were read by immunoSEQ multiplex PCR, and TCRdb kept only the in-frame ones, dropping some. The table records about 160,000 clones, approximately 77% of them present only once. The source material was PBMCs. The receptors come from a man under 40 in good health and CMV-seropositive.

The rearrangement links TRBV5-7 to TRBJ2-5; 10 bases are shared with TRBD1. TRBV5-7 is an open reading frame, and its role is uncertain. The CDR3 loop spans 15 amino acids. V lost 7 bases, J lost 1 base, and 7 bases stayed unmatched. The CDR3 coding sequence is TGTGCCAGCCGGGGACAGGGGAAGATCCAAGAGACCCAGTACTTC. It specifies CASRGQGKIQETQYF.

This clone appeared a few times. The chain has TRBV6-4 and TRBJ2-2, with TRBD2 matching over 12 bases. The CDR3 spans 15 residues. In germline, CDR1 is MRHNA, CDR2 SNTAGT. The V gene end was trimmed by 6 bases and the J gene end by 7 bases; junction bases not matched to a gene: 6. CDR3 coding DNA: TGTGCCAGCAGCGCTAGCGGGGGGGCCGGCGGGGAGCTGTTTTTT. Amino acids: CASSASGGAGGELFF.

The chain couples TRBV2 to TRBJ2-2; 11 nucleotides line up with TRBD1. CDR1 is SNHLY and CDR2 is FYNNEI in the germline V gene. This CDR3 has 15 amino acids. Trimming removed 3 bases from V and 6 bases from J; junction bases left unmatched: 3. CDR3 in amino acids: CASSEGTGGAGELFF. CDR3 DNA sequence: TGTGCCAGCAGTGAGGGGACAGGGGGGGCCGGGGAGCTGTTTTTT.

CDR3 DNA: TGTGCCAGCAGCTTTCACCCGGACAGTAGCTCCTACGAGCAGTACTTC. The encoded protein is CASSFHPDSSSYEQYF. V is TRBV5-6 and J is TRBJ2-7, with D possibly being TRBD1 (6 bases). CDR1 SGHDT and CDR2 YYEEEE come from the germline V gene. CDR3 length: 16 amino acids. V lost 2 bases and J 0 bases, leaving 15 bases between the germline ends.

V is TRBV19 and J is TRBJ1-5; D is possibly TRBD1 (6 bases). Trimming cost V 6 bases and J 0 bases, with 15 bases left between them. The length of the CDR3 is 16 residues. From germline, CDR1 is LNHDA and CDR2 SQIVND (reference sequence). The DNA for the CDR3 is TGTGCCAGTAGGGTAGGGGGGGGTTATAGCAATCAGCCCCAGCATTTT. Its protein is CASRVGGGYSNQPQHF.

This sequence joins TRBV4-1 and TRBJ1-1, with 12 nucleotides matching TRBD1. Germline V gene data show CDR1 as MGHRA and CDR2 as YSYEKL. The CDR3 is 16 residues long. V lost 3 bases and J lost 3; bases outside the gene matches: 5. The CDR3 protein is CASSQVGQGADTEAFF. The CDR3 nucleotides read TGCGCCAGCAGCCAGGTGGGACAGGGGGCGGACACTGAAGCTTTCTTT.

The V and J genes are TRBV19 and TRBJ1-5, with D uncertain. Deletions cut 8 bases from V and 4 bases from J, with 9 bases between. The CDR3 is 12 residues long. Germline V gene lookup returns CDR1 LNHDA and CDR2 SQIVND (reference sequence). The CDR3 DNA is TGTGCCAGTGTGGCGGGGAATCAGCCCCAGCATTTT. Its protein is CASVAGNQPQHF.

J is TRBJ2-7 and V is TRBV7-9; 10 positions agree with TRBD1. Germline V gives CDR1 SEHNR, CDR2 FQNEAQ (reference sequence). This CDR3 has 14 residues. V shed 5 bases, J shed 5 bases, and the junction held 6 bases outside the gene matches. The DNA for the CDR3 is TGTGCCAGCAGCAACCGGGACAGGGGCCACGAGCAGTACTTC. As protein: CASSNRDRGHEQYF.

The chain couples TRBV29-1 to TRBJ2-3, with TRBD1 matching 8 bases. The germline V gene has CDR1 SQVTM and CDR2 ANQGSEA. With 0 bases clipped from V and 0 bases from J, the junction kept 8 bases outside the gene matches. This CDR3 spans 17 amino acids. In DNA, the CDR3 is TGCAGCGTTGAAGACCCAGGGACAGGACTTAGCACAGATACGCAGTATTTT. The encoded protein is CSVEDPGTGLSTDTQYF.

The V call is TRBV5-4, the J call TRBJ2-1, with D perhaps matching TRBD2 (6 bases). The CDR3 totals 14 residues. Trimming took 6 bases from V and 9 from J, leaving 19 bases between them. Germline loops: CDR1 SGHNT, CDR2 YYREEE (reference sequence). This chain's CDR3 is CASNSGLARSEQFF. The DNA for the CDR3 is TGTGCCAGCAATTCAGGGCTAGCGAGGAGTGAGCAGTTCTTC.

In this sample, this clone turned up a few times. The chain uses TRBV19 and TRBJ1-4; TRBD1 might be the D (5 bases). Trimming took off 3 bases at V and 8 bases at J, with 7 bases between the two ends. From germline, CDR1 is LNHDA and CDR2 SQIVND (reference sequence). The CDR3 spans 12 residues. CDR3 sequence reads: CASSIGGEKLFF. In DNA form, the CDR3 reads TGTGCCAGTAGTATCGGGGGGGAAAAACTGTTTTTT.

The chain is built from TRBV7-3 and TRBJ2-3; a weak D match, TRBD2 (5 bases). V was clipped by 8 bases and J by 0 bases, with 12 bases between them. This CDR3 is 14 amino acids long. Germline values: CDR1 SGHTA, CDR2 FQGTGA. The CDR3 nucleotides read TGTGCCAGCGGACTGGGCGGAAGCACAGATACGCAGTATTTT. Its protein is CASGLGGSTDTQYF. Looking up the rest from reference TRBV7-3 and TRBJ2-3 gives the full variable domain: GAGVSQTPSNKVTEKGKYVELRCDPISGHTALYWYRQSLGQGPEFLIYFQGTGAADDSGLPNDRFFAVRPEGSVSTLKIQRTERGDSAVYLCASGLGGSTDTQYFGPGTRLTVL.

The chain joins TRBV9 to TRBJ1-1, with 11 bases lining up with TRBD1. Trimming at V came to 0 bases and at J to 1 base, leaving 8 bases not matched to a gene. This CDR3 comprises 18 residues. Germline CDR1 and CDR2: SGDLS and YYNGEE. The CDR3 DNA is TGTGCCAGCAGCGTAGCTAGAGGGACAGGGGGATCGAACACTGAAGCTTTCTTT. Its translation is CASSVARGTGGSNTEAFF.

V usage is TRBV4-3 and J usage is TRBJ1-1, with D uncertain. V was trimmed by 4 bases and J by 1 base, leaving 10 bases between them. Germline assignment: CDR1 LGHNA and CDR2 YSLEER. The CDR3 is made up of 14 amino acids. The CDR3, as DNA: TGCGCCAGCAGCCCAGGACTCGAGAACACTGAAGCTTTCTTT. Translating it yields CASSPGLENTEAFF.

The gene calls are TRBV14 and TRBJ2-7; TRBD2 aligns across 11 bases. Trimming removed 4 bases from V and 3 bases from J; junction bases left unmatched: 2. The CDR3 is made up of 14 amino acids. Per the germline V gene, CDR1 is SGHDN and CDR2 is FVKESK. CDR3 DNA sequence: TGTGCCAGCAGCCGACTAGCGGGGTTCTACGAGCAGTACTTC. Residues: CASSRLAGFYEQYF.

CDR3 sequence: CASSREGSEQYF. DNA of the CDR3: TGCGCCAGCAGCAGAGAGGGAAGCGAGCAGTACTTC. The chain recombines TRBV5-1 with TRBJ2-7, with D tentatively TRBD2 (5 bases). The CDR3 is 12 residues long. Trimming took 4 bases from V and 6 from J, leaving 11 bases between them. Looked up from germline, CDR1 is SGHRS and CDR2 is YFSETQ. The complete variable domain, with remaining parts taken from reference TRBV5-1 and TRBJ2-7, reads KAGVTQTPRYLIKTRGQQVTLSCSPISGHRSVSWYQQTPGQGLQFLFEYFSETQRNKGNFPGRFSGRQFSNSRSEMNVSTLELGDSALYLCASSREGSEQYFGPGTRLTVT.

This clone has only a few counts. The chain has TRBV5-6 and TRBJ2-7; D is possibly TRBD1 (5 bases). V shed 1 base and J shed 9 bases, with 17 bases lying between them. The CDR3 totals 14 residues. CDR1 SGHDT and CDR2 YYEEEE come from the germline V gene. The CDR3 DNA reads as TGTGCCAGCAGCTTGACAGGTAAAGTCCTCTTGCAGTACTTC. It yields the protein CASSLTGKVLLQYF.

This chain joins TRBV4-3 and TRBJ2-1; weak D call: TRBD1 (6 bases). The CDR3 length is 16 residues. V lost 4 bases and J lost 5, with 18 bases in between. The germline CDR1 and CDR2 sequences are LGHNA and YSLEER. CDR3 in amino acids: CASSRSQLGANNEQFF. DNA of the CDR3: TGCGCCAGCAGCCGGTCCCAGTTGGGGGCAAACAATGAGCAGTTCTTC.

The rearrangement links TRBV6-1 to TRBJ2-3, with D possibly being TRBD2 (5 bases). Trimming removed 6 bases from V and 2 bases from J, with 12 bases in between. Germline assignment: CDR1 MNHNS and CDR2 SASEGT. The CDR3 is made up of 14 amino acids. The DNA for the CDR3 is TGTGCCAGCAGCCTTGGACTTACCACAGATACGCAGTATTTT. Its translation: CASSLGLTTDTQYF.

The V call is TRBV23-1, the J call TRBJ2-1; possibly TRBD1 for D (6 bases). TRBV23-1 qualifies as an ORF whose function is uncertain. The length of the CDR3 is 17 residues. V lost 0 bases to trimming and J lost 2 bases, with 14 bases between them. The CDR3 region has the DNA TGCGCCAGCAGTCAATCACTCGACAGGTCTACCTACAATGAGCAGTTCTTC. Its translation: CASSQSLDRSTYNEQFF.

This chain links TRBV30 with TRBJ2-5, with D possibly being TRBD2 (6 bases). The CDR3 runs 13 residues. CDR1 and CDR2 from the germline V gene are GTSNPN and SVGIG (reference sequence). With 0 bases removed from V and 6 bases from J, the gap between germline ends came to 11 bases. CDR3 region: CAWSVGGAKTQYF. CDR3 nucleotides: TGTGCCTGGAGTGTAGGCGGGGCTAAGACCCAGTACTTC.

The chain joins TRBV9 to TRBJ2-5; 8 bases are shared with TRBD2. Germline CDR1 reads SGDLS; CDR2 reads YYNGEE. The CDR3 covers 17 residues. V was clipped by 0 bases and J by 3 bases; unmatched bases: 10. The CDR3 DNA sequence: TGTGCCAGCAGCGTAGGAGCCGTGTTTAGCGGGGAAGAGACCCAGTACTTC. It translates to CASSVGAVFSGEETQYF.

The chain employs TRBV14 and TRBJ1-2; 11 positions match TRBD1. Germline V CDR1 and CDR2: SGHDN, FVKESK. J gave up 2 bases and V 3 bases, and 8 bases lay outside the gene matches. This CDR3 region has 17 residues. Here the CDR3 reads CASSHWTGGISNYGYTF. The CDR3 nucleotides read TGTGCCAGCAGCCACTGGACAGGGGGCATCTCAAACTATGGCTACACCTTC. Using reference TRBV14 and TRBJ1-2 for the parts outside the CDR3, the full variable domain is EAGVTQFPSHSVIEKGQTVTLRCDPISGHDNLYWYRRVMGKEIKFLLHFVKESKQDESGMPNNRFLAERTGGTYSTLKVQPAELEDSGVYFCASSHWTGGISNYGYTFGSGTRLTVV.